The rows below give T cell receptor beta chains drawn from one sample of a study of blood T cell repertoires in COVID-19. Sequencing used immunoSEQ multiplex PCR; TCRdb keeps in-frame clones, though not all of them. The sample has about 240,000 clones; approximately 85% are singletons. The sequencing input was peripheral blood. The receptors derive from a woman aged 25 to 39 with acute or convalescent COVID-19. The CDR3 runs from the conserved cysteine through the conserved F or W. The order of the fields is V gene, clone size, J gene, D gene, CDR3 DNA, CDR3 protein. A D gene is named only where the DNA matches it firmly. Rows give clone size only sometimes, using once, few, many, or a class for an expanded clone.

>TRBV5-6|NA|TRBJ2-1|NA
TGTGCCAGCAGCTTGAAACCTTACCGTATGCGATCCTACAATGAGCAGTTCTTC
CASSLKPYRMRSYNEQFF
>TRBV24-1|once|TRBJ1-2|NA
TGTGCCACCAGTCCCAGGGCACCTAACTATGGCTACACCTTC
CATSPRAPNYGYTF
>TRBV2|NA|TRBJ2-7|TRBD1
TGTGCCAGCAGCCCGACAGGGCGAGAGCAGTACTTC
CASSPTGREQYF
>TRBV30|NA|TRBJ2-7|TRBD1
TGTGCCTGGAGTGTACGTTGGGACAGGGGTTCCGAGCAGTACTTC
CAWSVRWDRGSEQYF
>TRBV5-1|few|TRBJ1-6|NA
TGCGCCAGCAGCTGGACAGCAAGTTCTCATAATTCACCCCTCCACTTT
CASSWTASSHNSPLHF
>TRBV19|once|TRBJ1-2|NA
TGTGCCAGTAGTATTTTTCGGGACACTATCTATGGCTACACCTTC
CASSIFRDTIYGYTF
>TRBV7-8|NA|TRBJ2-4|TRBD1
TGTGCCAGCAGCTTAGTAAGGACAGGGCCCCTAGCCAAAAACATTCAGTACTTC
CASSLVRTGPLAKNIQYF
>TRBV5-1|NA|TRBJ1-1|NA
TGCGCCAGCAGCTTCGATCGACAAGAAGCTTTCTTT
CASSFDRQEAFF
>TRBV20-1|NA|TRBJ1-5|NA
TGCAGTGCTAGTGGGGGCAATAGCAATCAGCCCCAGCATTTT
CSASGGNSNQPQHF
>TRBV9|NA|TRBJ1-1|NA
TGTGCCAGCAGCGCGGGTCCGAACACTGAAGCTTTCTTT
CASSAGPNTEAFF
>TRBV18|NA|TRBJ2-6|TRBD1
TGTGCCAGCTCATTCACAGGGGCTGGGGCCAACGTCCTGACTTTC
CASSFTGAGANVLTF
>TRBV11-2|once|TRBJ2-1|TRBD2
TGTGCCAGCGGAAGCGGGATAGCCAATGAGCAGTTCTTC
CASGSGIANEQFF
>TRBV28|NA|TRBJ2-6|NA
TGTGCCAGCAGCCGCCGCCGCGAGACTGGGGCCAACGTCCTGACTTTC
CASSRRRETGANVLTF
>TRBV25-1|NA|TRBJ1-5|NA
TGTGCCAGCAGTGGAACAGGGAATCAGCCCCAGCATTTT
CASSGTGNQPQHF
>TRBV12-5|NA|TRBJ2-1|TRBD1
TGTGCTAGTGGTTTAATCCTTCAGACAGGGCAGGGATACAATGAGCAGTTCTTC
CASGLILQTGQGYNEQFF
>TRBV12-3/TRBV12-4|NA|TRBJ2-7|NA
TGTGCCAGCAGTCGGGACACCCTCTACGAGCAGTACTTC
CASSRDTLYEQYF
>TRBV30|once|TRBJ2-7|TRBD2
TGTGCCTGGCGGAAGGCCACCTTTGGGACTAGCGGTTCCTACGAGCAGTACTTC
CAWRKATFGTSGSYEQYF
>TRBV10-3|NA|TRBJ2-2|NA
TGTGCCATCAGAGAAGGGACACTCACCGGGGAGCTGTTTTTT
CAIREGTLTGELFF
>TRBV4-1|few|TRBJ1-2|NA
TGCGCCAGCAGCCAGAGGAGGGGATGGTGGTATGGCTACACCTTC
CASSQRRGWWYGYTF
>TRBV5-3|NA|TRBJ1-1|NA
TGTGCCAGAAGCTTGGCTGACACTGAAGCTTTCTTT
CARSLADTEAFF
>TRBV7-3|NA|TRBJ1-1|NA
TGTGCCAGCAGCTTAACAGCAGGGGACACTGAAGCTTTCTTT
CASSLTAGDTEAFF
>TRBV27|NA|TRBJ2-5|TRBD2
TGTGCCAGCAGTGCCCGACTAGCGGGAGAAGAGACCCAGTACTTC
CASSARLAGEETQYF
>TRBV3-1/TRBV3-2|NA|TRBJ1-5|TRBD1
TGTGCCAGCAGCCAAGGACAGGGAATTTATCAGCCCCAGCATTTT
CASSQGQGIYQPQHF
>TRBV18|NA|TRBJ1-1|NA
TGTGCCAGCTCCACCAGGGATGCGAGGATGAACACTGAAGCTTTCTTT
CASSTRDARMNTEAFF
>TRBV7-9|NA|TRBJ2-7|NA
TGTGCCAGCAGCACGTCTAGCGTTACCTCACCCAACGAGCAGTACTTC
CASSTSSVTSPNEQYF
>TRBV3-1/TRBV3-2|few|TRBJ2-2|TRBD2
TGTGCCAGCAGCCAAGACGGGCTAGCGGGAGTAAGTACCGGGGAGCTGTTTTTT
CASSQDGLAGVSTGELFF
>TRBV7-2|NA|TRBJ2-7|NA
TGTGCCAGCAGCTTAGCGCGACAACGATACGAGCAGTACTTC
CASSLARQRYEQYF
>TRBV7-7|NA|TRBJ2-2|NA
TGTGCCAGCAGCTTAGGAGGCTCCACCGGGGAGCTGTTTTTT
CASSLGGSTGELFF
>TRBV4-3|NA|TRBJ2-5|NA
TGCGCCAGCAGCCAAGACAGGCAAGAGACCCAGTACTTC
CASSQDRQETQYF
>TRBV7-9|NA|TRBJ2-3|NA
TGTGCCAGCAGCTTCGGCGGGAGCACAGATACGCAGTATTTT
CASSFGGSTDTQYF
>TRBV29-1|once|TRBJ1-1|NA
TGCAGCAGCTCCAGGGCGTTGAACACTGAAGCTTTCTTT
CSSSRALNTEAFF
>TRBV19|NA|TRBJ2-7|NA
TGTGCCAGTACCCCGCGGCCCGATACCGCCGAGCAGTACTTC
CASTPRPDTAEQYF
>TRBV6-5|NA|TRBJ2-7|NA
TGTGCCAGCAGTTCACTCAGGGCCACCTACGAGCAGTACTTC
CASSSLRATYEQYF
>TRBV11-3|NA|TRBJ2-1|TRBD2
TGTGCCAGCAGCTTGACAAGGGGACTAGCGGGAGTCGATGGGAATGAGCAGTTCTTC
CASSLTRGLAGVDGNEQFF
>TRBV5-1|NA|TRBJ2-7|NA
TGCGCCAGCAGCTTTTCGGGGACAAGGGCGGGAGTTGAGCAGTACTTC
CASSFSGTRAGVEQYF
>TRBV29-1|NA|TRBJ2-7|NA
TGCAGCGTTGAAGGACGGGACTCCTACGAGCAGTACTTC
CSVEGRDSYEQYF
>TRBV12-5|NA|TRBJ2-7|NA
TGTGCTAGTGGTTTAGCGACTCTTACCTACGAGCAGTACTTC
CASGLATLTYEQYF
>TRBV6-5|NA|TRBJ1-4|NA
TGTGCCAGCAGTAGGCAGGGGCCAACTAATGAAAAACTGTTTTTT
CASSRQGPTNEKLFF
>TRBV5-1|NA|TRBJ2-2|TRBD2
TGCGCCAGCAGCTGGACTAGCGGGGGAGTCAACACCGGGGAGCTGTTTTTT
CASSWTSGGVNTGELFF
>TRBV5-4|once|TRBJ2-3|TRBD2
TGTGCCAGCAGCCTAGAGGCTACTAGCGGGAGTTGGGATACGCAGTATTTT
CASSLEATSGSWDTQYF
>TRBV28|NA|TRBJ2-1|NA
TGTGCCACCCGACAGTCCCTATACAATGAGCAGTTCTTC
CATRQSLYNEQFF
>TRBV6-5|NA|TRBJ1-5|TRBD1
TGTGCCAGCAGGGCTCCGGGACAGGGATATCAGCCCCAGCATTTT
CASRAPGQGYQPQHF
>TRBV5-6|NA|TRBJ1-2|TRBD1
TGTGCCAGCAGTGATGGGACAGGCGCCGCCCTAAGCTACACCTTC
CASSDGTGAALSYTF
>TRBV5-6|once|TRBJ1-2|NA
TGTGCCAGCAGCTTGGGACAGGTCCCCTATGGCTACACCTTC
CASSLGQVPYGYTF
>TRBV7-8|NA|TRBJ2-2|NA
TGTGCCAGCAGCCCTAGAGCGAGGAACACCGGGGAGCTGTTTTTT
CASSPRARNTGELFF
>TRBV30|NA|TRBJ2-7|TRBD1
TGTGCCTGGAGTGTACTAAGGGGGCCGAACGAGCAGTACTTC
CAWSVLRGPNEQYF
>TRBV3-1/TRBV3-2|NA|TRBJ1-1|NA
TGTGCCAGCAGCCAAGAGCAGGGCAGGCTCACTGAAGCTTTCTTT
CASSQEQGRLTEAFF
>TRBV5-1|NA|TRBJ2-7|NA
TGCGCCAGCAGCCAAGGAGGGCCTACCTACGAGCAGTACTTC
CASSQGGPTYEQYF
>TRBV9|NA|TRBJ2-7|TRBD2
TGTGCCAGCAGCGTAGATTTCCTAGCGGGAGATTTGTACTTC
CASSVDFLAGDLYF
>TRBV10-3|NA|TRBJ2-3|TRBD1
TGTGCCATCAGTGAGTCTGGCAGGGGGTCAACAGATACGCAGTATTTT
CAISESGRGSTDTQYF
>TRBV9|NA|TRBJ1-4|TRBD1
TGTGCCAGCAGCGTAGGCGGACAGGGGGAAAAACTGTTTTTT
CASSVGGQGEKLFF
>TRBV18|NA|TRBJ2-1|TRBD2
TGTGCCAGCTCACCTGCCGGACTAGCGGAGCGGGGGGGGAATAATGAGCAGTTCTTC
CASSPAGLAERGGNNEQFF